A selection of T cell receptor beta chains follows, all from one sample in a study of regulatory T cells in long-lasting Graves disease. TCRdb reprocessed the multiplex PCR reads via MiXCR and lists one record per CDR3 protein. In the table there are 500,000 to 700,000 distinct CDR3 sequences, about 15% of which are singletons. The data also belong to a second study, concerning T cells in Graves' hyperthyroidism and ophthalmopathy.

The source was peripheral blood mononuclear cells (PBMCs), collected at new diagnosis, from a patient treated with antithyroid drugs. The receptors originated from a woman in her twenties or thirties with Graves disease. Both conserved end residues are part of each CDR3. A D gene is named only where the DNA matches it firmly. Not every row has a clone size; where given, it reads once, few, many or a size class.

>TRBV5-1|TRBJ2-1|-|-
CASSPGRGNEQFF
TGCGCCAGCAGCCCCGGGCGAGGCAATGAGCAGTTCTTC
>TRBV2|TRBJ2-7|many|-
CATPHTALLEQYF
TGTGCCACGCCACACACGGCGCTCCTCGAGCAGTACTTC
>TRBV6-9|TRBJ2-1|-|TRBD1
CASSSGTGFGNEQFF
TGTGCCAGCAGTTCCGGGACAGGTTTTGGAAATGAGCAGTTCTTC
>TRBV18|TRBJ2-2|-|TRBD2
CASSSGTSGSKGGELFF
TGTGCCAGCTCGTCCGGGACTAGCGGGAGTAAAGGCGGGGAGCTGTTTTTT
>TRBV7-6|TRBJ2-7|few|-
CASSLYLGPTYEQYF
TGTGCCAGCAGCTTATATTTGGGGCCCACCTACGAGCAGTACTTC
>TRBV29-1|TRBJ2-3|many|-
CSVYRDTDTQYF
TGCAGCGTTTACCGGGACACCGATACGCAGTATTTT
>TRBV5-6|TRBJ1-2|-|TRBD1
CASSGRDSLPYGYTF
TGTGCCAGCAGCGGCCGGGACAGCTTACCCTATGGCTACACCTTC
>TRBV28|TRBJ1-2|-|TRBD1
CASSLMGQVGGGYTF
TGTGCCAGCAGTTTAATGGGACAGGTGGGCGGTGGCTACACCTTC
>TRBV6-5|TRBJ2-1|-|-
CASSYSRAHEQFF
TGTGCCAGCAGTTACTCCCGTGCCCATGAGCAGTTCTTC
>TRBV12-3/TRBV12-4|TRBJ1-3|many|-
CASTYLAGNTIYF
TGTGCCAGCACCTACCTTGCGGGAAACACCATATATTTT
>TRBV27|TRBJ2-5|many|-
CASSPLGFEETQYF
TGTGCCAGCAGTCCATTAGGTTTTGAAGAGACCCAGTACTTC
>TRBV6-1|TRBJ2-2|many|TRBD2
CASIKREGTGELFF
TGTGCCAGCATTAAAAGGGAGGGCACCGGGGAGCTGTTTTTT
>TRBV27|TRBJ2-6|-|-
CASSRPGGANVLTF
TGTGCCAGCAGTCGGCCCGGTGGGGCCAACGTCCTGACTTTC
>TRBV2|TRBJ1-5|many|TRBD1
CASRASTGENQPQHF
TGTGCCAGCAGAGCATCAACAGGGGAGAATCAGCCCCAGCATTTT
>TRBV6-5|TRBJ2-1|-|-
CASSWTASSYNEQFF
TGTGCCAGCAGTTGGACAGCCAGCTCCTACAATGAGCAGTTCTTC
>TRBV4-1|TRBJ2-7|-|-
CASSQAPFYEQYF
TGCGCCAGCAGCCAGGCACCGTTCTACGAGCAGTACTTC
>TRBV11-2|TRBJ2-7|many|-
CASSSLGGGYEQYF
TGTGCCAGCAGCTCCTTGGGAGGCGGCTACGAGCAGTACTTC
>TRBV11-2|TRBJ2-1|many|TRBD2
CASSLTSYWTSGNNEQFF
TGTGCCAGCAGCCTTACGTCTTATTGGACTAGCGGGAACAATGAGCAGTTCTTC
>TRBV10-2|TRBJ2-7|-|TRBD2
CASGTSGNSYEQYF
TGCGCCAGTGGGACTAGCGGAAACAGCTACGAGCAGTACTTC
>TRBV9|TRBJ1-6|once|-
CASSVQGDDNSPLHF
TGTGCCAGCAGCGTCCAAGGGGACGACAATTCACCCCTCCACTTT
>TRBV28|TRBJ2-7|many|-
CASSPIGGEDYEQYF
TGTGCCAGCAGCCCAATAGGGGGTGAGGACTACGAGCAGTACTTC
>TRBV7-8|TRBJ2-1|many|TRBD2
CASSPYGVAGVTEQFF
TGTGCCAGCAGCCCCTATGGGGTAGCGGGAGTTACTGAGCAGTTCTTC
>TRBV19|TRBJ2-7|-|-
CAPDEGGEQYF
TGTGCCCCCGACGAGGGTGGCGAGCAGTACTTC
>TRBV6-2/TRBV6-3|TRBJ2-1|-|TRBD2
CASKISGRALYNEQFF
TGTGCCAGCAAGATTAGCGGGAGGGCCTTGTACAATGAGCAGTTCTTC
>TRBV20-1|TRBJ1-5|many|-
CSAASLTGQPQHF
TGCAGTGCTGCGTCCCTAACCGGCCAGCCCCAGCATTTT
>TRBV6-1|TRBJ2-3|many|-
CASKIQHGDTQYF
TGTGCCAGTAAAATACAGCATGGGGATACGCAGTATTTT
>TRBV28|TRBJ2-5|many|-
CASSFHSGQETQYF
TGTGCCAGCAGTTTTCACTCGGGCCAAGAGACCCAGTACTTC
>TRBV19|TRBJ1-2|many|TRBD1
CASNEELTGTGYTF
TGTGCCAGTAACGAAGAACTGACAGGGACGGGCTACACCTTC
>TRBV28|TRBJ1-3|many|-
CASSFPGNTIYF
TGTGCCAGCAGTTTCCCTGGAAACACCATATATTTT
>TRBV24-1|TRBJ2-3|-|-
CATSDFQDTQYF
TGTGCCACCAGTGATTTCCAAGATACGCAGTATTTT
>TRBV7-2|TRBJ2-5|many|-
CASSLVLGGETQYF
TGTGCCAGCAGCTTAGTTCTGGGCGGGGAGACCCAGTACTTC
>TRBV7-9|TRBJ1-1|-|-
CASSSSLEAFF
TGTGCCAGCAGCTCCTCGTTGGAAGCTTTCTTT
>TRBV9|TRBJ2-5|few|-
CASGGTGSPEETQYF
TGTGCCAGCGGTGGGACCGGGTCCCCCGAAGAGACCCAGTACTTC
>TRBV25-1|TRBJ2-2|few|-
CATKGVPGELFF
TGTGCCACCAAGGGAGTCCCCGGGGAGCTGTTTTTT
>TRBV28|TRBJ2-1|-|TRBD2
CASWKRNLAGFSYNEQFF
TGTGCCAGCTGGAAGCGCAACTTAGCGGGGTTCTCCTACAATGAGCAGTTCTTC